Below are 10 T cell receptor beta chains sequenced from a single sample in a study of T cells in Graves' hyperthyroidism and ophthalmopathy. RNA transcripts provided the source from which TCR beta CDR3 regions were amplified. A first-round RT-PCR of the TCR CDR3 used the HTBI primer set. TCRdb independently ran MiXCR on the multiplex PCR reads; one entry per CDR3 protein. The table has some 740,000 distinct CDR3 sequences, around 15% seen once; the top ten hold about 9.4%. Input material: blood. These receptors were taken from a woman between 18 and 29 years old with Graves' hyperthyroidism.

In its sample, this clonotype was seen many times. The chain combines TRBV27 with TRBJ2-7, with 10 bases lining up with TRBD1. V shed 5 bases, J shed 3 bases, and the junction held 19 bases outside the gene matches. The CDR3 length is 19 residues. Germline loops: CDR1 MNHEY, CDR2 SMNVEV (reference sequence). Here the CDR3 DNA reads TGTGCCAGCAGTCTTATCTTTCCGGGACAGGGGACTGAGAACTACGAGCAGTACTTC. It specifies CASSLIFPGQGTENYEQYF.

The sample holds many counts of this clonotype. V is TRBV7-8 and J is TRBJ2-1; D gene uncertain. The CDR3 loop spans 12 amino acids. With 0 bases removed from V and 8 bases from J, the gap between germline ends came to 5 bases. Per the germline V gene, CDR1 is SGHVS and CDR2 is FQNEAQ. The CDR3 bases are TGTGCCAGCAGCTTAGCCTGGGATGAGCAGTTCTTC. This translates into CASSLAWDEQFF.

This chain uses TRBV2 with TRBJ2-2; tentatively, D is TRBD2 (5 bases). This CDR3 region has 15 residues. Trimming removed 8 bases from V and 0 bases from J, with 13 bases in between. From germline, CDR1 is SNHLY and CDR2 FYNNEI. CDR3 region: CASFGGTANTGELFF. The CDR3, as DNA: TGTGCCAGCTTTGGAGGCACCGCGAACACCGGGGAGCTGTTTTTT.

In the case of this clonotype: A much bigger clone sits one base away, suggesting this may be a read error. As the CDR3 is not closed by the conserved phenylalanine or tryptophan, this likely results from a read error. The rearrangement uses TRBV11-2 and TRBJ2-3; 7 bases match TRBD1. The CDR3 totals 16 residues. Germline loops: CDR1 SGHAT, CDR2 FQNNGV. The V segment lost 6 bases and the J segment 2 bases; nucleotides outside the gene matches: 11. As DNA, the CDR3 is TGTGCCAGCAGTTCCTTCGACAGGGCCTCCACAGATACGCAGTATCTT. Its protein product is CASSSFDRASTDTQYL.

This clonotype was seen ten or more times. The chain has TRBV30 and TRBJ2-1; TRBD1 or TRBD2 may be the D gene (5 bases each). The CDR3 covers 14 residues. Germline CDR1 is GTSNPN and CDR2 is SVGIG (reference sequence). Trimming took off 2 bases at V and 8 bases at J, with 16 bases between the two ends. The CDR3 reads CAWSRSGTFDEQFF. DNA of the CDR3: TGTGCCTGGAGTCGTAGTGGGACCTTCGATGAGCAGTTCTTC. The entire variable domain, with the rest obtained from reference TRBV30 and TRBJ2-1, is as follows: SQTIHQWPATLVQPVGSPLSLECTVEGTSNPNLYWYRQAAGRGLQLLFYSVGIGQISSEVPQNLSASRPQDRQFILSSKKLLLSDSGFYLCAWSRSGTFDEQFFGPGTRLTVL.

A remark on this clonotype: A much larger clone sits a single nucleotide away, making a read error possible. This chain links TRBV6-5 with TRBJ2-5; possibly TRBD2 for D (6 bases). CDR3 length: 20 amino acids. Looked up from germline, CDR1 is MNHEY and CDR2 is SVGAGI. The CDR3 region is CASGYTGLGGPRDHQETQYF. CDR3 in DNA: TGTGCCAGCGGTTACACCGGCCTAGGAGGGCCCCGGGACCACCAAGAGACCCAGTACTTC.

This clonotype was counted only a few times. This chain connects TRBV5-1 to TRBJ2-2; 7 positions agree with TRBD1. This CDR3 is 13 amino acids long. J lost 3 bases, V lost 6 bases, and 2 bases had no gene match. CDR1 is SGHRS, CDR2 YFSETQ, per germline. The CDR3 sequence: CASTTGYTGELFF. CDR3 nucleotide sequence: TGCGCCAGCACGACAGGGTACACCGGGGAGCTGTTTTTT.

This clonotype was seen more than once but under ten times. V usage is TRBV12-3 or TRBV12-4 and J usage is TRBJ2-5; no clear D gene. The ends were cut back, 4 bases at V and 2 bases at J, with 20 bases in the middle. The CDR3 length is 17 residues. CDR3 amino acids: CASSSSGLPLPQETQYF. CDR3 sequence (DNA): TGTGCCAGCAGTTCGTCCGGGCTTCCCTTACCGCAAGAGACCCAGTACTTC.

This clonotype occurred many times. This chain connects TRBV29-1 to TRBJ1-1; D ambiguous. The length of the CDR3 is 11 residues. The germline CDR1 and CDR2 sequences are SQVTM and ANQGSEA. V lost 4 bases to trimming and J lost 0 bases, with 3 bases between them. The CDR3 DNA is TGCAGCGTTGTGGTGAACACTGAAGCTTTCTTT. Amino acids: CSVVVNTEAFF.

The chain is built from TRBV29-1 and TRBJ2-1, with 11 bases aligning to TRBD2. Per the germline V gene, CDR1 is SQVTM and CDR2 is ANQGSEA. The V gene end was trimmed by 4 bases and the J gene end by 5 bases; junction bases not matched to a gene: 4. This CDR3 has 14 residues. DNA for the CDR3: TGCAGCGTTGGACTAGCGGGGAGGAACAATGAGCAGTTCTTC. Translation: CSVGLAGRNNEQFF.